This T cell receptor beta chain was captured by sequencing in a study of T cells after yellow fever vaccination. Turning to this clonotype: The antigen is not known.

Findings and limits, study-wide: After the booster, 96% of CD4 and approximately 87% of CD8 primary-response clones were re-detected.

CDR3 length: 15 residues. Trimming cost V 3 bases and J 3 bases, with 9 bases left between them. The germline CDR1 and CDR2 sequences are ENHRY and SYGVKD. TCRdb called the 5' RACE reads again in MiXCR, with one record for every CDR3 protein. The data show just under 600,000 distinct CDR3 sequences, with roughly 13% seen just once and about 14% held by the top ten. Here the sequenced sample was PBMCs, taken on the day of the yellow fever booster vaccination. The V call is TRBV10-3, the J call TRBJ1-6, with D tentatively TRBD1 (6 bases). This clonotype was sampled from a man aged 25-45 years who received the YFV17D yellow fever vaccine. The CDR3, as DNA: TGTGCCATCAGTGATATGGACAGCTATAATTCACCCCTCCACTTT. It yields the protein CAISDMDSYNSPLHF.